Following are 15 T cell receptor beta chains from one sample sequenced in a study of regulatory T cells in long-lasting Graves disease. Time point here: newly diagnosed GD, antithyroid drugs for less than 3 months. Generation of the TCR library employed RNA extracted from PBMCs. Arm-PCR of CDR3 regions and iRepertoire HTBI primers were used to build TCR beta libraries. TCRdb ran MiXCR on the multiplex PCR reads and lists one entry per CDR3 protein. The sample holds around 250,000 distinct CDR3 sequences, around 20% seen once. Sequencing used peripheral blood mononuclear cells (PBMCs), obtained at new diagnosis, from a patient treated with antithyroid drugs. These receptors all stem from a female donor with Graves disease.

This clonotype was observed a few times. The chain recombines TRBV7-9 with TRBJ1-5, with 7 bases matching TRBD1. Germline CDR1 SEHNR, CDR2 FQNEAQ (reference sequence). The CDR3 length is 15 residues. V dropped 1 base and J dropped 7; count of bases not matched to a gene: 7. The CDR3 DNA sequence: TGTGCCAGCAGCTTAGATACAGGGGTTTGGCAGCCCCAGCATTTT. Protein sequence: CASSLDTGVWQPQHF.

Ten or more counts support this clonotype. The rearrangement links TRBV7-2 to TRBJ2-1, with D perhaps matching TRBD2 (5 bases). The CDR3 runs to 13 residues. V dropped 5 bases and J dropped 3 bases, with 8 bases sitting between them. The germline V gene has CDR1 SGHTA and CDR2 FQGNSA. The chain's CDR3 is CASSPGIYNEQFF. The CDR3 nucleotides are TGTGCCAGCAGCCCGGGGATCTACAATGAGCAGTTCTTC.

The chain links TRBV4-3 to TRBJ2-1, with 7 bases fitting TRBD2. The CDR3 is 16 amino acids. The junction had 6 bases not matched to a gene; V was cut back by 0 bases and J by 4 bases. The germline V gene has CDR1 LGHNA and CDR2 YSLEER. The chain's CDR3 is CASSQDRPSGYNEQFF. The DNA of the CDR3 is TGCGCCAGCAGCCAAGATCGGCCTAGCGGTTACAATGAGCAGTTCTTC.

As for this clonotype: A much larger clone differs by one base, so this may be a read error. This CDR3 is CASSYDRAGSNVLTF. CDR3 DNA sequence: TGTGCCAGCAGCTACGACAGGGCTGGGTCCAACGTCCTGACTTTC. This chain links TRBV7-9 with TRBJ2-6; 7 nucleotides line up with TRBD1. This CDR3 region has 15 residues. Germline values: CDR1 SEHNR, CDR2 FQNEAQ (reference sequence). Using reference TRBV7-9 and TRBJ2-6 for the parts outside the CDR3, the full variable domain is DTGVSQNPRHKITKRGQNVTFRCDPISEHNRLYWYRQTLGQGPEFLTYFQNEAQLEKSRLLSDRFSAERPKGSFSTLEIQRTEQGDSAMYLCASSYDRAGSNVLTFGAGSRLTVL.

This clonotype was counted many times. This sequence joins TRBV20-1 and TRBJ2-1; 9 bases align to TRBD2. The CDR3 sequence is 16 residues long. J gave up 2 bases and V 0 bases, and 5 bases lay outside the gene matches. The germline V gene has CDR1 DFQATT and CDR2 SNEGSKA (reference sequence). The CDR3 protein is CSARDSSGTPYNEQFF. The DNA for the CDR3 is TGCAGTGCTAGAGATTCTAGCGGGACCCCCTACAATGAGCAGTTCTTC.

This clonotype was seen more than once but under ten times. The V and J genes are TRBV7-9 and TRBJ1-3, with 7 bases lining up with TRBD1. After removal of 5 bases from V and 0 bases from J, the junction contained 10 bases not matched to a gene. From germline, CDR1 is SEHNR and CDR2 FQNEAQ (reference sequence). CDR3 length: 17 residues. The CDR3: CASSQGQYLFSGNTIYF. The CDR3 DNA follows: TGTGCCAGCAGCCAGGGACAGTACCTGTTCTCTGGAAACACCATATATTTT.

This clonotype was counted at least ten times. The rearrangement uses TRBV6-1 and TRBJ2-5; TRBD1 matches 10 bases. V was clipped by 4 bases and J by 5 bases; unmatched bases: 7. The CDR3 length is 15 residues. Germline V gene lookup returns CDR1 MNHNS and CDR2 SASEGT. The CDR3 here is CASSVRDRGYETQYF. The CDR3 bases are TGTGCCAGCAGTGTCCGGGACAGGGGTTACGAGACCCAGTACTTC.

This clonotype has at least ten counts. J is TRBJ1-4 and V is TRBV6-1; the D gene is possibly TRBD1 (6 bases). Germline assignment: CDR1 MNHNS and CDR2 SASEGT. CDR3 size: 15 residues. V lost 7 bases, J lost 7 bases, and 19 bases lay in between. The DNA for the CDR3 is TGTGCCAGCACCCCGTCAGGGGCGGGTGGTGAAAAACTGTTTTTT. It translates to CASTPSGAGGEKLFF.

The gene calls are TRBV9 and TRBJ1-2; 8 bases are shared with TRBD1. The J segment lost 5 bases and the V segment lost 4 bases, leaving 7 bases of the junction unmatched. Per germline, CDR1 SGDLS and CDR2 YYNGEE. This CDR3 has 14 residues. In nucleotides, the CDR3 is TGTGCCAGCAGCACCGGGACAGGTCGATATGGCTACACCTTC. This gives the protein CASSTGTGRYGYTF. Full variable domain (rest looked up from reference TRBV9 and TRBJ1-2): DSGVTQTPKHLITATGQRVTLRCSPRSGDLSVYWYQQSLDQGLQFLIQYYNGEERAKGNILERFSAQQFPDLHSELNLSSLELGDSALYFCASSTGTGRYGYTFGSGTRLTVV.

This clonotype was found a few times. The V and J genes are TRBV4-3 and TRBJ1-1, with D uncertain. The V end lost 1 base, the J end lost 5 bases, and 14 bases lay between the germline ends. CDR3 size: 15 residues. In germline, CDR1 is LGHNA, CDR2 YSLEER. Here the CDR3 DNA reads TGCGCCAGCAGCCAAGTAAATTCCTGGGAAACTGAAGCTTTCTTT. Amino acid sequence: CASSQVNSWETEAFF.

This clonotype came up once. V and J are TRBV5-1 and TRBJ2-1; D is perhaps TRBD2 (5 bases). Trimming took off 0 bases at V and 7 bases at J, with 11 bases between the two ends. CDR1 is SGHRS and CDR2 is YFSETQ in the germline V gene. CDR3 length: 14 residues. The CDR3 protein is CASSLVLARNEQFF. In DNA form, the CDR3 reads TGCGCCAGCAGCTTGGTTCTAGCTAGGAATGAGCAGTTCTTC.

The chain carries TRBV3-2 and TRBJ2-1; the tabulated D call, TRBD2, remains unverified against the DNA. TRBV3-2 is a pseudogene segment. This CDR3 has 15 amino acids. CDR3 loop: CASRLAGNGLDEQFF. The CDR3 DNA reads TGTGCCAGCAGGCTAGCGGGTAACGGTCTGGATGAGCAGTTCTTC.

This clonotype has a single count. This likely came from a read error, as a far larger clone is one base away. The rearrangement joins TRBV10-3 to TRBJ2-7; D is ambiguous. This CDR3 spans 12 amino acids. With 3 bases removed from V and 7 bases from J, the gap between germline ends came to 10 bases. Germline values: CDR1 ENHRY, CDR2 SYGVKD. As DNA, the CDR3 is TGTGCCATCAGTGACCCTACGAATGAGCAGTACTTC. It is translated as CAISDPTNEQYF.

V is TRBV20-1 and J is TRBJ1-1; unclear D gene. This CDR3 region has 13 residues. The V and J ends lost 3 bases and 10 bases respectively, with 18 bases between them. CDR1 is DFQATT, CDR2 SNEGSKA, per germline (reference sequence). Written as DNA, the CDR3 is TGCAGTGCTAGGATAGACACGGCGACGGGAGCTTTCTTT. The encoded protein is CSARIDTATGAFF.

Many counts were recorded for this clonotype. The chain joins TRBV20-1 to TRBJ2-7; weak D call: TRBD2 (5 bases). The ends were cut back, 0 bases at V and 3 bases at J, with 12 bases in the middle. The CDR3 spans 14 residues. Germline values: CDR1 DFQATT, CDR2 SNEGSKA (reference sequence). CDR3 sequence reads: CSARDSRGRYEQYF. Here the CDR3 DNA reads TGCAGTGCTAGAGATTCCCGAGGGCGCTACGAGCAGTACTTC.